The T cell receptor beta chain under discussion was sequenced for a study of blood T cell repertoires in COVID-19. Across the study: The study drew acute and convalescent COVID-19 samples from the United States, Italy and Spain. In each case, the material was cDNA or gDNA derived from T cells, B-cell-depleted T cells, or PBMCs.

This CDR3 is 14 amino acids long. V was clipped by 3 bases and J by 5 bases, with 14 bases between them. From germline, CDR1 is SGHRS and CDR2 YFSETQ. Only in-frame clones appear in the TCRdb table, and some are missing; sequencing was by immunoSEQ multiplex PCR. The table has some 13,000 clones, about nine tenths seen once. This clone was observed once. What was sequenced was peripheral blood. The chain employs TRBV5-1 and TRBJ2-5, with D possibly TRBD2 on 7 matching bases. The TCR was taken from a woman aged 70-85 years with active COVID-19. The CDR3 DNA reads TGCGCCAGCAGCTCGGGGGGCAGGGATGAGACCCAGTACTTC. Amino acids: CASSSGGRDETQYF.